The TCR beta chain under discussion was sequenced for a study of blood T cell repertoires in COVID-19. As for the study in general: Sample material is recorded as cDNA or gDNA derived from T cells, B-cell-depleted T cells, or PBMCs.

Germline loops: CDR1 LGHDT, CDR2 YNNKEL (reference sequence). This CDR3 has 15 amino acids. The junction had 9 bases not matched to a gene; V was cut back by 4 bases and J by 4 bases. Only in-frame clones appear in the TCRdb table, and some are missing; sequencing was by immunoSEQ multiplex PCR. The sample consists of 250,000 to 300,000 clones, about 90% of them appearing once. Specimen: peripheral blood. V usage is TRBV3-1 (or the pseudogene TRBV3-2) and J usage is TRBJ1-2, with 7 bases aligning to TRBD1. The receptor's source is a young woman with COVID-19, enrolled during active disease. For the CDR3, the DNA is TGTGCCAGCAGCCCAAGGGACAGACCAGGCTATGGCTACACCTTC. Protein product: CASSPRDRPGYGYTF.